The rows below give T cell receptor beta chains drawn from one sample of a study of T cells after posttransplantation cyclophosphamide. TCRdb's table, derived via immunoSEQ multiplex PCR, lists solely in-frame clones and lacks some. The data show about 2,800 clones, none appearing only once, with roughly 15% held by the ten largest. Sequences were derived from PBMCs, sampled 30 days after allogeneic stem cell transplant with posttransplant cyclophosphamide. The receptors come from a female patient aged 55-70 years who received an allogeneic stem cell transplant from an unrelated donor, was CMV-positive, and had acute GVHD only. Certain T cells may be donor cells from the graft. Both conserved end residues are part of each CDR3. Each record gives: V gene, J gene, clone size, CDR3 protein. The size entry gives how often the clone was seen (once, few, many) or a class if it is expanded.

TRBV19,TRBJ2-2,medium-sized,CASSMRGTGELFF
TRBV4-3,TRBJ1-4,many,CASSQLEFATNEKLFF
TRBV5-6,TRBJ1-1,medium-sized,CASSLGVSRSAAAFF
TRBV18,TRBJ1-4,many,CASSLGLPSATNEKLFF
TRBV28,TRBJ1-3,many,CASSLSTGGGNTIYF
TRBV29-1,TRBJ2-7,many,CSVESPRIDSYEQYF
TRBV7-8,TRBJ1-5,medium-sized,CASSQGGQPQHF
TRBV7-3,TRBJ2-7,many,CASSSTGTGIYEQYF
TRBV2,TRBJ2-7,many,CASSEGRYEQYF
TRBV12-3/TRBV12-4,TRBJ2-7,many,CASGRGGYHYEQYF
TRBV7-9,TRBJ2-2,many,CASSPPKGGTGELFF
TRBV19,TRBJ1-1,many,CASSISGVNTEAFF
TRBV4-1,TRBJ2-7,medium-sized,CASSQAGRGIPYEQYF
TRBV27,TRBJ2-7,many,CASSLGTGGSYEQYF
TRBV15,TRBJ2-5,few,CATSRDQGVDETQYF
TRBV4-2,TRBJ2-4,many,CASSQVGGDVRKNIQYF
TRBV2,TRBJ2-3,few,CASNPNTGGADDTQYF
TRBV10-3,TRBJ1-6,medium-sized,CAISRQGRDSPLHF
TRBV6-2/TRBV6-3,TRBJ2-5,many,CASSLIRTGRQTQYF
TRBV28,TRBJ1-6,many,CASSFRVRGEAPLHF
TRBV7-6,TRBJ2-1,medium-sized,CASSRGSVNEQFF
TRBV4-3,TRBJ1-4,many,CASSQQPGQGSKEDEKLFF
TRBV7-3,TRBJ1-2,many,CASSLTGTDNYGYTF
TRBV5-8,TRBJ1-5,medium-sized,CASSLAAGANQPQHF
TRBV7-2,TRBJ2-1,many,CASSTRTGRFYNEQFF
TRBV5-1,TRBJ2-1,many,CASSLTLAGGLREQFF
TRBV12-3/TRBV12-4,TRBJ1-5,many,CASSLVTPGGQPQHF
TRBV6-2/TRBV6-3,TRBJ2-1,medium-sized,CASSFTPGEPRNNEQFF
TRBV19,TRBJ2-7,many,CASSRQAYFDEQYF
TRBV10-1,TRBJ1-2,many,CASPPPGIYGYTF
TRBV18,TRBJ1-5,many,CASSLRPGGQPQHF
TRBV7-9,TRBJ2-1,large,CASSPEASSYNEQFF
TRBV29-1,TRBJ2-7,many,CSVDRGKSYEQYF
TRBV5-1,TRBJ2-7,few,CASSLGGGRVYEQYF
TRBV5-1,TRBJ2-3,many,CASSPPSGNTDTQYF
TRBV28,TRBJ2-2,many,CASTRDRLSTGELFF
TRBV10-3,TRBJ2-2,medium-sized,CAIGGFSNTGELFF
TRBV15,TRBJ1-4,many,CATSDRGVEGFNEKLFF
TRBV7-9,TRBJ2-7,many,CASSQRQGASYEQYF
TRBV27,TRBJ2-7,many,CASSSSGAYEQYF
TRBV27,TRBJ1-5,many,CASSLFGGQPQHF
TRBV7-9,TRBJ2-5,few,CASSPRGRGLQETQYF